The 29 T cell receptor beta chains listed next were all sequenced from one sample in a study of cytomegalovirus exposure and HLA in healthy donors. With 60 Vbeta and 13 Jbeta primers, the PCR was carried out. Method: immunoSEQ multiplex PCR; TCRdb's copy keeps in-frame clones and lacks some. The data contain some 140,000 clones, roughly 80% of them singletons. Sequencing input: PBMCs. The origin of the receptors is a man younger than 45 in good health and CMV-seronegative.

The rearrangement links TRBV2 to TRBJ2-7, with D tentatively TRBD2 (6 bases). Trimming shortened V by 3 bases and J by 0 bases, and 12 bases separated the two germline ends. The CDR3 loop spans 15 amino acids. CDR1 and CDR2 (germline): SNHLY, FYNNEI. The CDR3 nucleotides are TGTGCCAGCAGTGACGGGGGAGGCTCCTCCTACGAGCAGTACTTC. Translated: CASSDGGGSSYEQYF.

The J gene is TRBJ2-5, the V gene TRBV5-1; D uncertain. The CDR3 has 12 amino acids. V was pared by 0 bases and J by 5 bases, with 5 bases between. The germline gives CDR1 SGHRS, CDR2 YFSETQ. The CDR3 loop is CASSLAMETQYF. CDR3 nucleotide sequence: TGCGCCAGCAGCTTGGCCATGGAGACCCAGTACTTC.

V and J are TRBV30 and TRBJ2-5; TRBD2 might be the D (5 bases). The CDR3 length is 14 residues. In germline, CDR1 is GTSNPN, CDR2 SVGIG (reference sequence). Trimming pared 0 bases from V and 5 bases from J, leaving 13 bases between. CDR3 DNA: TGTGCCTGGAGTGTACGGGGTGCTGGGGAGACCCAGTACTTC. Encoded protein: CAWSVRGAGETQYF.

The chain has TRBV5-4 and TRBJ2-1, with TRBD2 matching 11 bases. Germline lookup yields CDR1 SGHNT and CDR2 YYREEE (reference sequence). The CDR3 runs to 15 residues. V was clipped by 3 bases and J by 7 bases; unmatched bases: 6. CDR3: CASSSLAGGGNEQFF. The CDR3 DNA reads TGTGCCAGCAGCTCGCTAGCGGGAGGTGGAAATGAGCAGTTCTTC.

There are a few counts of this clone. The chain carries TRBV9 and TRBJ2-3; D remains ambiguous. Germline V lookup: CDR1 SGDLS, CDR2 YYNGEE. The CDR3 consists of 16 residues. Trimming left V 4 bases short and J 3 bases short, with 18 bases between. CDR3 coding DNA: TGTGCCAGCAGCCCTACCCGAAGCGCGCAGACAGATACGCAGTATTTT. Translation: CASSPTRSAQTDTQYF. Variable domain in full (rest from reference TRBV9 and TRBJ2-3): DSGVTQTPKHLITATGQRVTLRCSPRSGDLSVYWYQQSLDQGLQFLIQYYNGEERAKGNILERFSAQQFPDLHSELNLSSLELGDSALYFCASSPTRSAQTDTQYFGPGTRLTVL.

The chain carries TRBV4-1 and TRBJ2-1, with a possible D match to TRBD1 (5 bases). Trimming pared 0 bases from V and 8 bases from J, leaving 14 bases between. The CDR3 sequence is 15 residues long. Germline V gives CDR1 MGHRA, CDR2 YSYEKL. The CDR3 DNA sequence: TGCGCCAGCAGCCAAGATCAGGGCCAGTTCGATGAGCAGTTCTTC. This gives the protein CASSQDQGQFDEQFF.

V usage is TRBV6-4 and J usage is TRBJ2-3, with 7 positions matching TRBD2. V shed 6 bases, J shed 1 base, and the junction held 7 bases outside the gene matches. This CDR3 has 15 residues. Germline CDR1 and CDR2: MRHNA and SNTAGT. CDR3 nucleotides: TGTGCCAGCAGCCGAACTAGCGAGGGCACAGATACGCAGTATTTT. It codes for CASSRTSEGTDTQYF.

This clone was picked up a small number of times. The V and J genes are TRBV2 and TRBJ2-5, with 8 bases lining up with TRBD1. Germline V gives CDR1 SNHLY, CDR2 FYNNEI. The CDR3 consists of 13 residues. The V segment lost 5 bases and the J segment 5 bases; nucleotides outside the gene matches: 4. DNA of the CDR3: TGTGCCAGCAGTTCAGGGGGCGTCGAGACCCAGTACTTC. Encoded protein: CASSSGGVETQYF.

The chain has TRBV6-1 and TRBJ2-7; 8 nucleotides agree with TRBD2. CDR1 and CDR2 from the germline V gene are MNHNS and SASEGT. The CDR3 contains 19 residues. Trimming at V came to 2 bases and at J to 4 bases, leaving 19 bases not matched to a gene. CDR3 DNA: TGTGCCAGCAGTGAACGGGCAGCGGGAGTTAGTAGTAACGGGTACGAGCAGTACTTC. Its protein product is CASSERAAGVSSNGYEQYF.

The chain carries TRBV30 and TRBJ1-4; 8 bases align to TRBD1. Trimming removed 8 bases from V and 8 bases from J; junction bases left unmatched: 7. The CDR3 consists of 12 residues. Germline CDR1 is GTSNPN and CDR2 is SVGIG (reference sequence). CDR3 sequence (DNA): TGTGCCAGTGGACAGGGTTACGAAAAACTGTTTTTT. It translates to CASGQGYEKLFF.

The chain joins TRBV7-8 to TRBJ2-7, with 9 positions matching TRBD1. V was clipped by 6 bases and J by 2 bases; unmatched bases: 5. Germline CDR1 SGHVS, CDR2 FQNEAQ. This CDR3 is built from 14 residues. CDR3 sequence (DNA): TGTGCCAGCAGGGGGACAGGGCGCACCTACGAGCAGTACTTC. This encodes CASRGTGRTYEQYF.

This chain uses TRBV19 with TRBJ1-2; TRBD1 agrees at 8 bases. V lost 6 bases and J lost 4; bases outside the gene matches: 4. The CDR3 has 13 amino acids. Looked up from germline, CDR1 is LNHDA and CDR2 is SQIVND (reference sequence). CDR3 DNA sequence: TGTGCCAGTAGCGACAGGGGTTCCTATGGCTACACCTTC. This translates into CASSDRGSYGYTF.

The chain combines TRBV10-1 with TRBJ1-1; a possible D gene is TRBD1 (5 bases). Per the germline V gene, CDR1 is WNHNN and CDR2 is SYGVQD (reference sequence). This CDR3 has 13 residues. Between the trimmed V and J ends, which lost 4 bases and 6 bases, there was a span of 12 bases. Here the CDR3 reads CASSAGRGAEAFF. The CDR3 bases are TGCGCCAGCAGTGCAGGACGGGGGGCTGAAGCTTTCTTT.

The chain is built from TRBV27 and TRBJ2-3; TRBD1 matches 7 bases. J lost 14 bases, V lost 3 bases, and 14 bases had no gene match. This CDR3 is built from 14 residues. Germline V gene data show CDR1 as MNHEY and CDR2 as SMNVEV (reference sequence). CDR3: CASSFLGTTDRAYF. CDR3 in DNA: TGTGCCAGCAGTTTTTTGGGGACCACAGACAGGGCGTATTTT.

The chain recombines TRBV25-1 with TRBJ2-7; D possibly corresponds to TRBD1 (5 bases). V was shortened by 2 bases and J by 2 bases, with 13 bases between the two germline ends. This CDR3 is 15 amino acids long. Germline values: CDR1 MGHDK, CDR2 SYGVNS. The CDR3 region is CASSETQGNTYEQYF. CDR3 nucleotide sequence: TGTGCCAGCAGTGAAACCCAGGGAAATACCTACGAGCAGTACTTC.

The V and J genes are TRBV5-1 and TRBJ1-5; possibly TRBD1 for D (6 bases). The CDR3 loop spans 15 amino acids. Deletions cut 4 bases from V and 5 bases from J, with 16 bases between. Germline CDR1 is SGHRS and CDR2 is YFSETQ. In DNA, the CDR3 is TGCGCCAGCAGCCCAACAGGGATCCCTGATCAGCCCCAGCATTTT. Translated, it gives CASSPTGIPDQPQHF. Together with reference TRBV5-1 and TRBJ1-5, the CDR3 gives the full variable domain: KAGVTQTPRYLIKTRGQQVTLSCSPISGHRSVSWYQQTPGQGLQFLFEYFSETQRNKGNFPGRFSGRQFSNSRSEMNVSTLELGDSALYLCASSPTGIPDQPQHFGDGTRLSIL.

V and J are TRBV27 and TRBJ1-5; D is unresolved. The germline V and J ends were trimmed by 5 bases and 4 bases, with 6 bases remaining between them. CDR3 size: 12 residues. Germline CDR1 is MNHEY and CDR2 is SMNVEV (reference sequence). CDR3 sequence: CASSPLNQPQHF. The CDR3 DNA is TGTGCCAGCAGTCCATTGAATCAGCCCCAGCATTTT.

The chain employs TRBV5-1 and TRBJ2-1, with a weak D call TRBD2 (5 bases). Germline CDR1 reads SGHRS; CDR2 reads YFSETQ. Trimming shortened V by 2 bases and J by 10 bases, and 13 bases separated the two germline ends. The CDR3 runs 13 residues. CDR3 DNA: TGCGCCAGCAGCTTTAAAGGGTCGGGGGAGCAGTTCTTC. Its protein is CASSFKGSGEQFF.

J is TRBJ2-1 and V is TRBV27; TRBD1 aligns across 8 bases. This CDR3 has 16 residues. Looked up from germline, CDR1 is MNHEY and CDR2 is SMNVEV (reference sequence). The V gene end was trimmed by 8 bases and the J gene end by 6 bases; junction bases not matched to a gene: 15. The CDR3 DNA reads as TGTGCCAGCCTCTCCCGTCCAGGGGGCCTCCGCAATGAGCAGTTCTTC. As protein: CASLSRPGGLRNEQFF.

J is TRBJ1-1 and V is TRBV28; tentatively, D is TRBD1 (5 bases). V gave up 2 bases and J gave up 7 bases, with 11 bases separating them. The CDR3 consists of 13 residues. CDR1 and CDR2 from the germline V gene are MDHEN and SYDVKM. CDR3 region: CASSLGFDSEAFF. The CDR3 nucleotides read TGTGCCAGCAGTTTAGGCTTTGACAGTGAAGCTTTCTTT.

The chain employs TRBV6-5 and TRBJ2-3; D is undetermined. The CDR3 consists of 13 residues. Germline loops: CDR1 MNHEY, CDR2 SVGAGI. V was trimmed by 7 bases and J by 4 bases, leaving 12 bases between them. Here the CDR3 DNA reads TGTGCCAGCAAAATCGGAGAGGCAGATACGCAGTATTTT. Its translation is CASKIGEADTQYF.

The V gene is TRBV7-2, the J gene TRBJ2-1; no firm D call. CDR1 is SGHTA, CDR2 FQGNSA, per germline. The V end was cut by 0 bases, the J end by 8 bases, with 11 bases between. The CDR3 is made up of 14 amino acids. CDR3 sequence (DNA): TGTGCCAGCAGCTTAGCCCCGTTGCGAGATGAGCAGTTCTTC. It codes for CASSLAPLRDEQFF.

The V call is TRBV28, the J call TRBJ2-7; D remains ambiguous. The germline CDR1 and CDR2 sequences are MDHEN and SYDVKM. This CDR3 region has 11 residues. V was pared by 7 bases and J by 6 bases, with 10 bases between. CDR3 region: CASTTTSEQYF. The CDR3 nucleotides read TGTGCCAGCACCACAACAAGCGAGCAGTACTTC.

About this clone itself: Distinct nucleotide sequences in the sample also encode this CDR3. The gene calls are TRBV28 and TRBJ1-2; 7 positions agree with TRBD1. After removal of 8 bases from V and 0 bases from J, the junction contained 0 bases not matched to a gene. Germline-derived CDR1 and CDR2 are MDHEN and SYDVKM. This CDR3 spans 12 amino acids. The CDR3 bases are TGTGCCAGCGGACAGGCTAACTATGGCTACACCTTC. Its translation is CASGQANYGYTF.

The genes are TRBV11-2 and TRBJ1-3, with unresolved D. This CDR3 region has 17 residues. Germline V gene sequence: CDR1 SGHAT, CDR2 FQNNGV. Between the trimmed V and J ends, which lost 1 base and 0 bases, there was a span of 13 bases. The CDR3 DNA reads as TGTGCCAGCAGCTTAGGTTCGGTTCGCGTCTCTGGAAACACCATATATTTT. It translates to CASSLGSVRVSGNTIYF.

The chain's CDR3 is CASSAPGQGNTGELFF. CDR3 nucleotides: TGTGCCAGCAGCGCACCGGGACAGGGGAACACCGGGGAGCTGTTTTTT. This chain uses TRBV7-9 with TRBJ2-2; 9 positions agree with TRBD1. The germline CDR1 and CDR2 sequences are SEHNR and FQNEAQ (reference sequence). V was pared by 5 bases and J by 1 base, with 5 bases of the junction left unmatched. This CDR3 is 16 amino acids long.

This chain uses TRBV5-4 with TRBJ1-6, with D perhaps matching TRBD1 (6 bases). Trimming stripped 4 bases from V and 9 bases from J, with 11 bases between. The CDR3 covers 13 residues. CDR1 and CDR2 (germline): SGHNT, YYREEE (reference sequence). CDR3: CASSPGQISPLHF. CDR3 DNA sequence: TGTGCCAGCAGCCCAGGACAGATTTCACCCCTCCACTTT.

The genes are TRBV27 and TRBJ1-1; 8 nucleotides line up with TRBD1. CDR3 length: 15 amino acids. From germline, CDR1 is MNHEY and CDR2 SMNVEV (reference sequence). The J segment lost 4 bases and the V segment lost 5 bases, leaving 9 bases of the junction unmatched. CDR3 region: CASSPTGGPFTEAFF. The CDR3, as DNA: TGTGCCAGCAGTCCCACAGGGGGTCCGTTCACTGAAGCTTTCTTT.

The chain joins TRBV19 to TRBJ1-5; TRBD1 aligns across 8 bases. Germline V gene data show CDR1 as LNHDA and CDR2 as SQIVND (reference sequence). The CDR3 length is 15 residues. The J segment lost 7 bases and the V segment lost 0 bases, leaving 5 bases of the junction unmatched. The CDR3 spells CASSIDRQGRQPQHF. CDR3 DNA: TGTGCCAGTAGTATAGATCGACAGGGGAGGCAGCCCCAGCATTTT.